The clone carrying this TCR beta chain was found a few times. The data derive from a study of blood T cell repertoires in COVID-19. Study overall: Researchers got acute and convalescent COVID-19 samples from the United States, Italy and Spain. PBMCs, B-cell-depleted T cells, or T cells were the source of the cDNA or gDNA that made up the material.

Repertoires were generated with immunoSEQ multiplex PCR, while TCRdb's copy carries only in-frame clones and drops some. The sample records 8,000 to 10,000 clones, 70% to 80% being singletons. The CDR3 is 13 residues long. Looked up from germline, CDR1 is SQVTM and CDR2 is ANQGSEA. V gave up 3 bases and J gave up 1 base, with 4 bases separating them. Material for sequencing was peripheral blood. The sequence derives from a human donor in a cohort sampled during active COVID-19. This rearrangement joins TRBV29-1 to TRBJ2-6; D is ambiguous. The CDR3 DNA reads TGCAGCGTTGACAGTTCTGGGGCCAACGTCCTGACTTTC. Its translation: CSVDSSGANVLTF.